This T cell receptor (beta chain) was sequenced during a study of T cell repertoires in cytomegalovirus infection. This clonotype was seen a few times. Its ends do not fully match the called genes, so a read error is possible. TCRdb re-called the reads through MiXCR, storing one row per CDR3 protein. The sample carries 600,000 to 800,000 distinct CDR3 sequences, roughly 24% recorded once. The CDR3 is 13 residues long. The germline V gene encodes CDR1 SGHNT and CDR2 YYREEE (reference sequence). Source material: CD8+ T cells from PBMCs. The receptor comes from a human donor in good health (CMV status not recorded). Some clones in this sample may be carry-over from other donors' samples. The chain has TRBV5-4 and TRBJ1-1; D is unresolved. This CDR3 is CASSLAGNPEAFF. CDR3 nucleotides: TGTGCCAGCAGCTTGGCCGGGAACCCTGAAGCTTTCTTT.